Listed here are 15 T cell receptor beta chains from one sample, sequenced in a study of T cells in Graves' hyperthyroidism and ophthalmopathy. What was amplified from RNA transcripts were TCR beta CDR3 regions. RT-PCR in the first round (using the HTBI primer set) targeted the TCR CDR3. TCRdb reprocessed the multiplex PCR reads with MiXCR, giving one entry per CDR3 protein. The top ten clones hold less than 20% of a sample with some 500,000 distinct CDR3 sequences, about 15% of them seen once. Specimen: blood. These receptors were collected from a woman under 30 with Graves' hyperthyroidism.

At least ten counts were recorded for this clonotype. The gene calls are TRBV27 and TRBJ2-1; 10 nucleotides match TRBD2. The CDR3 has 16 residues. CDR1 MNHEY and CDR2 SMNVEV come from the germline V gene (reference sequence). The trim removed 6 bases at V and 7 bases at J, leaving 12 bases unmatched. The CDR3 coding sequence is TGTGCCAGCAGCTCCACTAGCGGGACCGGGTTGAATGAGCAGTTCTTC. The encoded protein is CASSSTSGTGLNEQFF.

This chain's CDR3 is CATPGRGSYGYTF. The CDR3 coding sequence is TGTGCCACCCCAGGGCGGGGGAGTTATGGCTACACCTTC. The V gene is TRBV28, the J gene TRBJ1-2; D possibly corresponds to TRBD1 (5 bases). The CDR3 has 13 amino acids. Per the germline V gene, CDR1 is MDHEN and CDR2 is SYDVKM. Trimming took 10 bases from V and 5 from J, leaving 17 bases between them.

In its sample, this clonotype was seen many times. The chain couples TRBV6-1 to TRBJ2-1; 11 nucleotides align to TRBD2. J gave up 2 bases and V 4 bases, and 16 bases lay outside the gene matches. CDR3 size: 20 residues. Germline values: CDR1 MNHNS, CDR2 SASEGT. The CDR3 DNA reads TGTGCCAGCAGTGCAGGGGGGGGACTAGCGGAACTTGAAGCCTACAATGAGCAGTTCTTC. Amino acid sequence: CASSAGGGLAELEAYNEQFF.

This clonotype appeared a few times. The rearrangement joins TRBV7-9 to TRBJ2-3, with TRBD1 as a possible D gene (5 bases). The CDR3 has 15 residues. Germline V CDR1 and CDR2: SEHNR, FQNEAQ (reference sequence). V lost 5 bases to trimming and J lost 2 bases, with 14 bases between them. The CDR3 nucleotides are TGTGCCAGCAGCCAAGGGGCAGGGCACACAGATACGCAGTATTTT. This translates into CASSQGAGHTDTQYF.

This clonotype was picked up many times. The gene calls are TRBV29-1 and TRBJ2-1; 14 bases match TRBD2. This CDR3 is 17 amino acids long. Germline V lookup: CDR1 SQVTM, CDR2 ANQGSEA. With 6 bases clipped from V and 3 bases from J, the junction kept 10 bases outside the gene matches. The CDR3 nucleotides read TGCAGCGTCCCAGGGACTAGCGGGAGCTCCTACTACAATGAGCAGTTCTTC. Translating gives CSVPGTSGSSYYNEQFF.

This clonotype was picked up many times. One junction end does not reproduce the germline sequence, and a read error may be involved. This chain links TRBV7-2 with TRBJ2-7; 11 nucleotides match TRBD2. The V gene's germline CDR1 is SGHTA and CDR2 FQGNSA. There are 12 residues in the CDR3. In DNA form, the CDR3 reads TGCTCGACTAGCGGGGTCACCTACGAGCAGTACTTC. It yields the protein CSTSGVTYEQYF.

This chain joins TRBV6-1 and TRBJ2-5, with TRBD2 matching 7 bases. The CDR3 runs to 14 residues. J was trimmed by 5 bases and V by 5 bases; bases with no gene match: 8. CDR1 and CDR2 (germline): MNHNS, SASEGT. The DNA for the CDR3 is TGTGCCAGCAGTCCCTTTGGGGGGGGGGAGACCCAGTACTTC. The encoded protein is CASSPFGGGETQYF.

In this sample, this clonotype turned up many times. The CDR3 nucleotides are TGTGCCACCAGTGACCTACGGCGGTCGTCCTACAATGAGCAGTTCTTC. The encoded protein is CATSDLRRSSYNEQFF. The chain links TRBV24-1 to TRBJ2-1, with D unresolved. Germline V gives CDR1 KGHDR, CDR2 SFDVKD. V lost 4 bases to trimming and J lost 1 base, with 13 bases between them. The CDR3 contains 16 residues.

This clonotype was picked up many times. The chain carries TRBV18 and TRBJ2-7; 8 bases are shared with TRBD1. From germline, CDR1 is KGHSH and CDR2 LQKENI. V was pared by 3 bases and J by 3 bases, with 4 bases of the junction left unmatched. The CDR3 is 14 residues long. The CDR3 protein is CASSPDRVGYEQYF. The CDR3 DNA follows: TGTGCCAGCTCACCGGACAGGGTTGGCTACGAGCAGTACTTC.

This clonotype was picked up many times. The genes are TRBV19 and TRBJ2-5, with a tentative D call TRBD2 (6 bases). CDR1 is LNHDA, CDR2 SQIVND, per germline (reference sequence). Trimming pared 2 bases from V and 5 bases from J, leaving 18 bases between. CDR3 length equals 16 residues. The CDR3 coding sequence is TGTGCCAGTAGTATATGGGTGGGGGGTTTTACGGAGACCCAGTACTTC. Residues: CASSIWVGGFTETQYF.

The chain is built from TRBV30 and TRBJ2-4, with no clear D. Germline V gene lookup returns CDR1 GTSNPN and CDR2 SVGIG (reference sequence). Trimming stripped 2 bases from V and 6 bases from J, with 8 bases between. The CDR3 spans 12 residues. The CDR3 here is CAWSRERNIQYF. In nucleotides, the CDR3 is TGTGCCTGGAGTAGGGAACGAAACATTCAGTACTTC. The entire variable domain, with the rest obtained from reference TRBV30 and TRBJ2-4, is as follows: SQTIHQWPATLVQPVGSPLSLECTVEGTSNPNLYWYRQAAGRGLQLLFYSVGIGQISSEVPQNLSASRPQDRQFILSSKKLLLSDSGFYLCAWSRERNIQYFGAGTRLSVL.

This clonotype was counted between two and nine times. The chain combines TRBV7-3 with TRBJ2-1, with TRBD2 as a possible D gene (6 bases). The CDR3 is 14 amino acids. The V gene's germline CDR1 is SGHTA and CDR2 FQGTGA. Trimming shortened V by 5 bases and J by 7 bases, and 15 bases separated the two germline ends. The CDR3 spells CASSVSGLGNEQFF. CDR3 coding DNA: TGTGCCAGCAGCGTTTCGGGACTCGGAAATGAGCAGTTCTTC.

This clonotype was seen repeatedly, ten times or more. V gene TRBV5-1 combines with J gene TRBJ2-3; 8 nucleotides match TRBD1. The CDR3 is 16 amino acids. Germline V gene sequence: CDR1 SGHRS, CDR2 YFSETQ. V shed 5 bases, J shed 2 bases, and the junction held 10 bases outside the gene matches. CDR3 amino acids: CASSSIRTGNTDTQYF. In DNA, the CDR3 is TGCGCCAGCAGTTCGATCCGGACAGGGAACACAGATACGCAGTATTTT.

This clonotype was seen a handful of times. This chain uses TRBV29-1 with TRBJ1-4; D call uncertain. The CDR3 totals 14 residues. Trimming left V 0 bases short and J 5 bases short, with 10 bases between. Per germline, CDR1 SQVTM and CDR2 ANQGSEA. The CDR3 loop is CSVEDYSHNEKLFF. The CDR3, as DNA: TGCAGCGTTGAAGATTACAGCCACAATGAAAAACTGTTTTTT.

The chain couples TRBV20-1 to TRBJ2-1; 10 positions agree with TRBD1. Germline V gene data show CDR1 as DFQATT and CDR2 as SNEGSKA (reference sequence). The CDR3 is 15 amino acids. Germline trimming cut 0 bases from V and 7 bases from J; bases unmatched to any gene: 6. The CDR3 nucleotides read TGCAGTGCTAGAGATATGGGACAGGGGAAAAATGAGCAGTTCTTC. Its protein is CSARDMGQGKNEQFF.